This TCR beta chain was captured in a study of blood T cell repertoires in COVID-19 (dated by TCRdb to 2020 to 2021). About the full investigation: Samples covering the acute and convalescent phases of COVID-19 were provided by collaborators in the United States, Italy and Spain. A de-identified subject ID, COVID-19 status, age in years and sex were almost always included in the sample metadata. The samples were drawn from two sources: the first 160 participants of the ongoing ImmuneRACE study, and about 1,300 subjects contributed by 6 global collaborators. The dataset comprised deeply sampled blood TCRbeta repertoires from subjects exposed to, actively infected with, or recovered from COVID-19. HLA class I and class II types, where available, came from metadata supplied by the sample provider rather than from assay-based typing. A freely available public database, intended as a resource for researchers studying the immune response to SARS-CoV-2, is where the repertoires were released. The prospective study material was composed of cDNA or gDNA derived from T cells, B-cell-depleted T cells, or PBMCs.

Findings and caveats that apply to the study as a whole: How much clinical and demographic metadata was included differed by source and by participant, and the metadata was provided uncurated.

TCRbeta CDR3 regions were amplified from genomic DNA using the immunoSEQ Assay, a bias-controlled multiplex PCR. On the study's bioinformatics: Within the assay, amplification of reference gene primers was used to estimate how many nucleated cells each sample contained. To quantify the absolute abundance of each unique TCRbeta CDR3 rearrangement, sequence reads were collapsed and filtered. For each sample, productive Simpson clonality was calculated as the square root of Simpson's diversity index across productive rearrangements. Held by TCRdb, this immuneACCESS table contains in-frame sequences only and omits some clones. Under half of the omission traces to an unresolved V gene where checked; the cause of the rest is unknown. V and J calls and clone size are given by that table; D and trimming were obtained from the DNA. For this sample the table gives a few hundred thousand clones, of which 90% were detected only once. The ten largest clones add up to about 15% of the sample.

This clone was observed once. No cognate antigen has been identified for it. The sample holds no much larger clone one base away, and base qualities are not on file. Participants in the prospective study were enrolled through a virtual design, were aged about 18 to 89 years, and lived in 24 United States geographic areas. Cohort assignment in the prospective study relied on participant-reported clinical history from a screening survey and a study questionnaire. Exposed participants had been in contact with someone with a PCR-confirmed or clinician-diagnosed COVID-19 case within 2 weeks of study entry. Mobile phlebotomists in the prospective study collected whole blood, serum and a nasopharyngeal or oropharyngeal swab from every participant. Participants in the prospective study had the option to provide additional blood draws and questionnaires over a roughly two-month period. Blood samples from the prospective study were shipped frozen or at room temperature prior to DNA extraction.

Sequenced input: PBMCs or T cells enriched from blood (not recorded which). The sequence was obtained from a man aged 30-40 years who had been exposed to COVID-19.

The CDR3 has the sequence CASSQAQGERNGYTF. The nucleotide sequence is TGTGCCAGCAGCCAAGCCCAGGGGGAGCGAAATGGCTACACCTTC. The sequence joins TRBV3-1 (or the pseudogene TRBV3-2) to TRBJ1-2, with TRBD1 matching 7 junction bases. CDR1 LGHDT and CDR2 YNNKEL were looked up in the germline V gene (reference sequence). Including cysteine and phenylalanine, the CDR3 has 15 amino acids. Only the CDR3 part of the read is kept: 45 bases, read in frame from the first base. Trimming removed 1 base from V and 6 bases from J; the gene matches leave 8 bases unexplained.